Listed below are T cell receptor beta chains from one sample, sequenced in a study of regulatory T cells in long-lasting Graves disease. TCRdb ran MiXCR on the multiplex PCR reads and lists one entry per CDR3 protein. The sample shows under 250,000 distinct CDR3 sequences, 20% of them seen only once. This specimen was peripheral blood mononuclear cells (PBMCs), taken at new diagnosis, from a patient treated with antithyroid drugs. These receptors originate from a female donor with Graves disease. CDR3s include the opening cysteine and the closing phenylalanine or tryptophan. D genes are given only for firm matches. Only some rows state a clone size, as once, few, many or a class for expanded clones.

J gene,CDR3 length,V gene,clone size,D gene,CDR3 protein,CDR3 DNA
TRBJ1-1,14,TRBV7-3,many,.,CASSFEQLNTEAFF,TGTGCCAGCAGCTTCGAACAATTGAACACTGAAGCTTTCTTT
TRBJ2-5,15,TRBV13,.,.,CASSARTISGETQYF,TGTGCCAGCAGTGCGCGGACAATCTCTGGAGAGACCCAGTACTTC
TRBJ2-1,16,TRBV5-1,few,TRBD2,CASSFELAGGLGEQFF,TGCGCCAGCAGCTTCGAACTAGCGGGAGGACTGGGAGAGCAGTTCTTC
TRBJ1-1,15,TRBV20-1,many,TRBD1,CSAIPLRTGNTEAFF,TGCAGTGCTATCCCACTCCGGACAGGGAACACTGAAGCTTTCTTT
TRBJ2-2,13,TRBV25-1,few,.,CASTSLGGGELFF,TGTGCCAGCACCTCACTAGGGGGGGGGGAGCTGTTTTTT
TRBJ1-4,14,TRBV5-1,.,TRBD1,CASSIGTVNEKLFF,TGCGCCAGCAGCATCGGGACAGTTAATGAAAAACTGTTTTTT
TRBJ1-5,18,TRBV28,many,.,CASRQGVRESYSNQPQHF,TGTGCCAGCAGGCAAGGGGTCAGAGAGTCCTATAGCAATCAGCCCCAGCATTTT
TRBJ1-1,14,TRBV10-1,few,TRBD1,CASSATGSVTEAFF,TGCGCCAGCAGTGCGACAGGGTCCGTCACTGAAGCTTTCTTT
TRBJ2-1,15,TRBV4-1,once,.,CASSQVIQFHNEQFF,TGCGCCAGCAGCCAAGTAATACAGTTCCACAATGAGCAGTTCTTC
TRBJ1-2,14,TRBV25-1,.,.,CASSLQEASYGYTF,TGTGCCAGCAGTCTACAGGAGGCCAGTTATGGCTACACCTTC
TRBJ2-2,14,TRBV7-2,.,.,CASSLGVVTGELFF,TGTGCCAGCAGCCTCGGGGTAGTTACCGGGGAGCTGTTTTTT
TRBJ1-1,15,TRBV11-1,many,TRBD1,CASSIGQGPNTEAFF,TGTGCCAGCAGCATTGGACAGGGGCCGAACACTGAAGCTTTCTTT
TRBJ1-1,18,TRBV4-3,.,TRBD1,CASSDGTGQGAGSTEAFF,TGCGCCAGCAGCGATGGGACGGGACAGGGGGCCGGTAGCACTGAAGCTTTCTTT
TRBJ1-3,16,TRBV15,many,TRBD1,CATSSRSGQGRNTIYF,TGTGCCACCAGCAGCCGGTCGGGACAGGGCAGAAACACCATATATTTT
TRBJ2-7,15,TRBV11-3,many,TRBD1,CASSQGTVPTYEQYF,TGTGCCAGCAGCCAAGGGACAGTACCAACCTACGAGCAGTACTTC
TRBJ1-1,13,TRBV11-2,many,.,CASSDYSNTEAFF,TGTGCCAGCAGCGACTACAGCAACACTGAAGCTTTCTTT
TRBJ2-3,15,TRBV27,many,.,CASSPSGQEADTQYF,TGTGCCAGCAGTCCCTCGGGACAAGAGGCAGATACGCAGTATTTT
TRBJ1-4,14,TRBV4-1,few,TRBD1,CASTKGGTNEKLFF,TGCGCCAGCACCAAAGGGGGCACTAATGAAAAACTGTTTTTT
TRBJ2-1,12,TRBV20-1,many,TRBD2,CSARASGITKFF,TGCAGTGCTAGAGCTAGCGGGATAACTAAGTTCTTC
TRBJ2-7,12,TRBV28,many,.,CASGVQGYEQYF,TGTGCCAGCGGAGTACAGGGTTACGAGCAGTACTTC
TRBJ2-7,14,TRBV10-1,many,TRBD2,CASSASGLAGEQYF,TGCGCCAGCAGTGCGTCGGGACTAGCCGGCGAGCAGTACTTC
TRBJ2-5,16,TRBV11-2,many,TRBD1,CASSFLRDRGYETQYF,TGTGCCAGCAGCTTTCTCCGGGACAGGGGATACGAGACCCAGTACTTC
TRBJ1-1,15,TRBV18,many,.,CASSPSGQVGTEAFF,TGTGCCAGCTCACCCTCAGGGCAGGTTGGCACTGAAGCTTTCTTT
TRBJ2-7,13,TRBV3-1,many,TRBD1,CASSQGQGFEQYF,TGTGCCAGCAGCCAAGGACAGGGTTTCGAGCAGTACTTC
TRBJ1-1,11,TRBV30,many,.,CAWSQFGEAFF,TGTGCCTGGAGCCAGTTTGGTGAAGCTTTCTTT
TRBJ1-5,14,TRBV2,once,TRBD1,CASSFRDRDQPQHF,TGTGCCAGCAGTTTCCGGGACAGGGATCAGCCCCAGCATTTT
TRBJ1-2,14,TRBV5-1,.,.,CASSWGTSNYGYTF,TGCGCCAGCAGCTGGGGGACTTCTAACTATGGCTACACCTTC
TRBJ1-2,14,TRBV20-1,many,.,CSATDGGGIYGYTF,TGCAGTGCAACGGACGGAGGGGGGATCTATGGCTACACCTTC
TRBJ1-2,13,TRBV19,.,.,CASSPPWGRGYTF,TGTGCCAGTAGTCCCCCTTGGGGGCGGGGCTACACCTTC
TRBJ2-7,15,TRBV4-1,many,TRBD1,CASSQSGQGGYEQYF,TGCGCCAGCAGTCAAAGTGGACAGGGGGGTTACGAGCAGTACTTC
TRBJ2-7,13,TRBV12-3/TRBV12-4,many,TRBD1,CASSFGTALEQYF,TGTGCCAGCAGTTTTGGGACAGCTTTAGAGCAGTACTTC
TRBJ2-5,17,TRBV5-1,few,.,CASSLGGTGSAQETQYF,TGCGCCAGCAGCTTGGGTGGTACAGGGTCGGCGCAGGAGACCCAGTACTTC
TRBJ2-2,13,TRBV4-1,few,.,CASQGLNTGELFF,TGCGCCAGCCAGGGTTTGAACACCGGGGAGCTGTTTTTT